These 27 T cell receptor beta chains came from one sample sequenced in a study of HIV-infected patients and healthy controls. cDNA was made from about 500 ng RNA using alpha and beta constant primers. Each of the alpha and beta chains got its own library through chain-specific third strand synthesis with indices. In TCRdb, the 5' RACE reads were re-called with MiXCR into one record per CDR3 protein. Among roughly 20,000 distinct CDR3 sequences listed, roughly 8.7% were seen once. Follow-up blood was drawn about 14 weeks, roughly three months, after antiretroviral therapy began. No cell fractionation was done, so the repertoire covers all unsorted peripheral blood T cells. Source: blood, taken during antiretroviral therapy. Source of these receptors: an adult with HIV infection.

This clonotype was recorded at least ten times. V usage is TRBV10-2 and J usage is TRBJ2-5; possibly TRBD2 for D (5 bases). Trimming left V 4 bases short and J 5 bases short, with 14 bases between. Germline CDR1 WSHSY, CDR2 SAAADI. This CDR3 has 14 amino acids. The DNA of the CDR3 is TGCGCCAGCAGTGTCCGGGGAGCGGACGAGACCCAGTACTTC. Translated: CASSVRGADETQYF.

This clonotype appeared a single time. The chain carries TRBV3-1 and TRBJ1-1; unclear D gene. The CDR3 has 15 amino acids. Per the germline V gene, CDR1 is LGHDT and CDR2 is YNNKEL (reference sequence). Trimming cost V 2 bases and J 5 bases, with 15 bases left between them. CDR3 sequence: CASSQLSGSGTEAFF. The CDR3, as DNA: TGTGCCAGCAGCCAACTTTCGGGAAGCGGGACTGAAGCTTTCTTT.

This clonotype was observed at least ten times. The V call is TRBV6-5, the J call TRBJ2-1, with D unresolved. Germline V CDR1 and CDR2: MNHEY, SVGAGI. The CDR3 totals 13 residues. The ends were cut back, 4 bases at V and 3 bases at J, with 7 bases in the middle. CDR3 region: CASSSGVYNEQFF. The CDR3 nucleotides read TGTGCCAGCAGTTCCGGAGTCTACAATGAGCAGTTCTTC.

This clonotype was seen repeatedly, ten times or more. The V and J genes are TRBV9 and TRBJ2-3; D is perhaps TRBD2 (6 bases). The CDR3 is 15 residues long. Between the trimmed V and J ends, which lost 6 bases and 2 bases, there was a span of 16 bases. From germline, CDR1 is SGDLS and CDR2 YYNGEE. This CDR3 reads CASTEGPPPTDTQYF. DNA for the CDR3: TGTGCCAGCACGGAGGGGCCACCGCCCACAGATACGCAGTATTTT.

This clonotype was recorded many times. V and J are TRBV2 and TRBJ1-1; D might be TRBD1 (5 bases). Germline CDR1 and CDR2: SNHLY and FYNNEI. This CDR3 is 14 amino acids long. Trimming removed 4 bases at V and 2 bases at J, with 11 bases between. This CDR3 is CASSVEGTNTEAFF. The DNA of the CDR3 is TGTGCCAGCAGTGTAGAAGGGACTAACACTGAAGCTTTCTTT.

This clonotype was seen repeatedly, ten times or more. The rearrangement joins TRBV19 to TRBJ2-3; D unresolved. Germline V gene sequence: CDR1 LNHDA, CDR2 SQIVND (reference sequence). Trimming cost V 5 bases and J 6 bases, with 9 bases left between them. The CDR3 consists of 12 residues. Here the CDR3 reads CASSSLGDTQYF. CDR3 DNA sequence: TGTGCCAGTAGTTCACTTGGGGATACGCAGTATTTT.

This clonotype was recorded a few times. The chain joins TRBV28 to TRBJ2-3; the D is unclear. Germline V gives CDR1 MDHEN, CDR2 SYDVKM. V was clipped by 6 bases and J by 6 bases, with 4 bases between them. The CDR3 totals 10 residues. The CDR3 sequence: CASRLDTQYF. The CDR3 nucleotides are TGTGCCAGCAGGCTTGATACGCAGTATTTT.

The table lists this clonotype with many counts. J is TRBJ2-7 and V is TRBV10-1; TRBD2 matches 7 bases. V was pared by 7 bases and J by 6 bases, with 12 bases of the junction left unmatched. This CDR3 is built from 14 residues. Germline CDR1 and CDR2: WNHNN and SYGVQD (reference sequence). CDR3 sequence (DNA): TGCGCCAGCACCCCGACTAGCATGAATCCCGAGCAGTACTTC. Encoded protein: CASTPTSMNPEQYF.

This clonotype has a count of ten or more. The chain joins TRBV12-3 or TRBV12-4 to TRBJ2-6, with 9 nucleotides matching TRBD1. CDR3 size: 16 residues. V trimming: 6 bases; J trimming: 2 bases; junction bases outside the gene matches: 5. The CDR3 spells CASRGQGRAGANVLTF. The CDR3 coding sequence is TGTGCCAGCAGGGGACAGGGAAGAGCTGGGGCCAACGTCCTGACTTTC.

This clonotype was observed at least ten times. The rearrangement uses TRBV7-2 and TRBJ2-3, with 10 bases matching TRBD2. J gave up 6 bases and V 4 bases, and 10 bases lay outside the gene matches. The CDR3 consists of 16 residues. The germline CDR1 and CDR2 sequences are SGHTA and FQGNSA. In nucleotides, the CDR3 is TGTGCCAGCAGCTCGACAGCGGGAGGGCCTCTTGATACGCAGTATTTT. Protein sequence: CASSSTAGGPLDTQYF.

This clonotype was seen at least ten times. The gene calls are TRBV9 and TRBJ1-1, with a possible D match to TRBD1 (6 bases). Trimming left V 0 bases short and J 1 base short, with 10 bases between. Germline V CDR1 and CDR2: SGDLS, YYNGEE. This CDR3 contains 15 residues. The CDR3 coding sequence is TGTGCCAGCAGCGTAGTAGGGGGAGCGAACACTGAAGCTTTCTTT. Amino acid sequence: CASSVVGGANTEAFF.

The chain employs TRBV13 and TRBJ2-1, with 8 bases lining up with TRBD2. Germline loops: CDR1 PRHDT, CDR2 FYEKMQ (reference sequence). There are 15 residues in the CDR3. V lost 5 bases, J lost 9 bases, and 12 bases stayed unmatched. The CDR3 region has the DNA TGTGCCAGCAGCCCCGGGACTAGTGGCCCCGGTGAGCAGTTCTTC. Its translation: CASSPGTSGPGEQFF.

This clonotype appeared many times. The chain has TRBV6-5 and TRBJ1-1; TRBD1 aligns across 8 bases. V trimming: 2 bases; J trimming: 7 bases; junction bases outside the gene matches: 9. Germline V gives CDR1 MNHEY, CDR2 SVGAGI. The CDR3 has 15 residues. The CDR3 loop reads CASSYPGRGQFEAFF. In DNA form, the CDR3 reads TGTGCCAGCAGTTACCCCGGCAGGGGGCAATTTGAAGCTTTCTTT.

This clonotype was seen at least ten times. The rearrangement links TRBV6-6 to TRBJ1-5; D uncertain. Germline V gives CDR1 MNHNY, CDR2 SVGAGI (reference sequence). The CDR3 is made up of 17 amino acids. V lost 7 bases and J lost 0, with 19 bases in between. The CDR3 reads CASKERADAASNQPQHF. The CDR3 DNA reads as TGTGCCAGCAAGGAGAGGGCCGACGCCGCTAGCAATCAGCCCCAGCATTTT.

This sequence joins TRBV6-1 and TRBJ2-3, with TRBD2 matching 10 bases. CDR1 is MNHNS and CDR2 is SASEGT in the germline V gene. This CDR3 is built from 15 residues. Unmatched junction bases numbered 2, after V lost 2 bases and J lost 3 bases. The CDR3 region is CASSETSGATDTQYF. The CDR3 nucleotides are TGTGCCAGCAGTGAAACTAGCGGGGCTACAGATACGCAGTATTTT.

At least ten counts were recorded for this clonotype. The V gene is TRBV4-1, the J gene TRBJ1-4; perhaps TRBD1 as D (5 bases). The CDR3 extends over 18 amino acids. The germline V gene encodes CDR1 MGHRA and CDR2 YSYEKL. V was trimmed by 1 base and J by 5 bases, leaving 20 bases between them. The CDR3 protein is CASSQGPGRWGNNEKLFF. The CDR3 DNA is TGCGCCAGCAGCCAAGGTCCGGGAAGATGGGGGAACAATGAAAAACTGTTTTTT.

The chain recombines TRBV5-1 with TRBJ2-7, with D perhaps assigned TRBD1 or TRBD2 (6 bases each). CDR1 SGHRS and CDR2 YFSETQ come from the germline V gene. V was pared by 0 bases and J by 2 bases, with 12 bases between. The CDR3 runs 15 residues. The CDR3 protein is CASSLAGGGTYEQYF. CDR3 bases: TGCGCCAGCAGCTTGGCCGGAGGGGGGACCTACGAGCAGTACTTC. The whole variable domain, remainder taken from reference TRBV5-1 and TRBJ2-7, is KAGVTQTPRYLIKTRGQQVTLSCSPISGHRSVSWYQQTPGQGLQFLFEYFSETQRNKGNFPGRFSGRQFSNSRSEMNVSTLELGDSALYLCASSLAGGGTYEQYFGPGTRLTVT.

This clonotype has at least ten counts. V gene TRBV7-3 combines with J gene TRBJ2-5, with unresolved D. Germline loops: CDR1 SGHTA, CDR2 FQGTGA. V was trimmed by 3 bases and J by 1 base, leaving 12 bases between them. This CDR3 has 15 amino acids. CDR3 residues: CASSLGGFGQETQYF. CDR3 sequence (DNA): TGTGCCAGCAGCTTGGGCGGTTTTGGCCAAGAGACCCAGTACTTC. Based on the CDR3 plus reference TRBV7-3 and TRBJ2-5, the full variable domain is GAGVSQTPSNKVTEKGKYVELRCDPISGHTALYWYRQSLGQGPEFLIYFQGTGAADDSGLPNDRFFAVRPEGSVSTLKIQRTERGDSAVYLCASSLGGFGQETQYFGPGTRLLVL.

About this clonotype itself: A much larger clone is a single base away; this may be a read error. The V gene is TRBV7-9, the J gene TRBJ2-1; 10 bases fit TRBD1. The CDR3 contains 14 residues. From germline, CDR1 is SEHNR and CDR2 FQNEAQ (reference sequence). DNA for the CDR3: TGTGCCAGCGGCTTAGGGACAGGGGAAAATGAGCAGTTCTTC. Residues: CASGLGTGENEQFF.

Ten or more counts support this clonotype. V usage is TRBV2 and J usage is TRBJ1-2; D is unclear. This CDR3 has 11 amino acids. From germline, CDR1 is SNHLY and CDR2 FYNNEI. V lost 2 bases, J lost 14 bases, and 12 bases lay in between. The chain's CDR3 is CASSERPSGTF. The CDR3 bases are TGTGCCAGCAGTGAAAGGCCGTCGGGGACCTTC.

The chain has TRBV11-2 and TRBJ1-6; 8 bases agree with TRBD1. With 3 bases clipped from V and 7 bases from J, the junction kept 2 bases outside the gene matches. CDR3 length: 14 residues. Germline values: CDR1 SGHAT, CDR2 FQNNGV. The CDR3 is CASSLGTGNSPLHF. The CDR3 DNA reads as TGTGCCAGCAGCTTGGGGACAGGCAATTCACCCCTCCACTTT. Based on the CDR3 plus reference TRBV11-2 and TRBJ1-6, the full variable domain is EAGVAQSPRYKIIEKRQSVAFWCNPISGHATLYWYQQILGQGPKLLIQFQNNGVVDDSQLPKDRFSAERLKGVDSTLKIQPAKLEDSAVYLCASSLGTGNSPLHFGNGTRLTVT.

This clonotype has a count of ten or more. V and J are TRBV6-6 and TRBJ1-6; 8 positions match TRBD1. The CDR3 spans 15 residues. Germline V gene sequence: CDR1 MNHNY, CDR2 SVGAGI (reference sequence). Germline trimming cut 10 bases from V and 0 bases from J; bases unmatched to any gene: 5. The CDR3 sequence is CATWGQASYNSPLHF. CDR3 nucleotide sequence: TGTGCCACCTGGGGACAGGCCTCCTATAATTCACCCCTCCACTTT.

This clonotype was seen many times. This sequence joins TRBV29-1 and TRBJ1-4, with D possibly TRBD1 on 6 matching bases. Germline assignment: CDR1 SQVTM and CDR2 ANQGSEA. Trimming stripped 4 bases from V and 2 bases from J, with 14 bases between. The CDR3 runs 15 residues. This CDR3 reads CSVAEGGRTNEKLFF. DNA for the CDR3: TGCAGCGTTGCTGAGGGGGGGCGGACTAATGAAAAACTGTTTTTT. The whole variable domain, remainder taken from reference TRBV29-1 and TRBJ1-4, is SAVISQKPSRDICQRGTSLTIQCQVDSQVTMMFWYRQQPGQSLTLIATANQGSEATYESGFVIDKFPISRPNLTFSTLTVSNMSPEDSSIYLCSVAEGGRTNEKLFFGSGTQLSVL.

This clonotype was observed many times. V is TRBV28 and J is TRBJ1-1; perhaps TRBD1 as D (6 bases). V lost 3 bases and J 5 bases, leaving 10 bases between the germline ends. The CDR3 has 13 residues. Germline V gene data show CDR1 as MDHEN and CDR2 as SYDVKM. The CDR3 here is CASSFRGRTEAFF. Here the CDR3 DNA reads TGTGCCAGCAGTTTTAGGGGGAGGACTGAAGCTTTCTTT.

The sample holds many counts of this clonotype. The J gene is TRBJ1-6, the V gene TRBV27; D is unresolved. This CDR3 has 13 amino acids. Trimming shortened V by 7 bases and J by 6 bases, and 10 bases separated the two germline ends. Germline V gene lookup returns CDR1 MNHEY and CDR2 SMNVEV (reference sequence). CDR3 in amino acids: CASNGLGNSPLHF. CDR3 DNA: TGTGCCAGCAATGGGTTGGGTAATTCACCCCTCCACTTT.

This clonotype was recorded at least ten times. CDR3 loop: CASSSWDSGTDTQYF. DNA of the CDR3: TGTGCCAGCAGCTCCTGGGACAGCGGGACAGATACGCAGTATTTT. This chain connects TRBV11-2 to TRBJ2-3; D possibly corresponds to TRBD1 (7 bases). CDR3 length: 15 amino acids. With 4 bases removed from V and 3 bases from J, the gap between germline ends came to 14 bases. The germline V gene has CDR1 SGHAT and CDR2 FQNNGV.

As concerns this clonotype: The junction differs from germline at one of its ends, possibly a read error. The chain couples TRBV6-5 to TRBJ1-5, with 9 bases lining up with TRBD1. Germline V gene sequence: CDR1 MNHEY, CDR2 SVGAGI. The CDR3 contains 14 residues. In DNA form, the CDR3 reads TGTGCCAGCAGACCGGGACAGGGAAATCAGCCCCAGCATTGG. Protein: CASRPGQGNQPQHW.